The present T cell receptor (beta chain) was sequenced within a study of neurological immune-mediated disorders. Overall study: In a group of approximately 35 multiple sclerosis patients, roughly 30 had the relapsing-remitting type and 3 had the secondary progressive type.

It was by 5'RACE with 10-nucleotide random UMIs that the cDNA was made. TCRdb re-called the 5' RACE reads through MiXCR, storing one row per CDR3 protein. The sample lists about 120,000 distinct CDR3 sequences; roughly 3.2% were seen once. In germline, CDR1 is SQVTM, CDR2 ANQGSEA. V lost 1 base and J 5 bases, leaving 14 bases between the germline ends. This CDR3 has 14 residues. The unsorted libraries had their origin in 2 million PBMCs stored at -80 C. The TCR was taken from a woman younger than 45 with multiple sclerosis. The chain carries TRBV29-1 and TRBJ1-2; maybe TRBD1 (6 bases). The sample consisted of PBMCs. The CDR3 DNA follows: TGCAGCGTTGAAGTGGGGGCAGGGAAGTATGGCTACACCTTC. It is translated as CSVEVGAGKYGYTF. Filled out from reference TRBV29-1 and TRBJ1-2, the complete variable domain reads SAVISQKPSRDICQRGTSLTIQCQVDSQVTMMFWYRQQPGQSLTLIATANQGSEATYESGFVIDKFPISRPNLTFSTLTVSNMSPEDSSIYLCSVEVGAGKYGYTFGSGTRLTVV.